The T cell receptor (beta chain) under discussion was sequenced for a study of identifying expanded T cells in peripheral blood. CDR3 length: 14 amino acids. Germline CDR1 SGHRS, CDR2 YFSETQ. V lost 0 bases to trimming and J lost 4 bases, with 10 bases between them. Sequenced by immunoSEQ multiplex PCR; TCRdb stores in-frame clones only, minus some. This table holds 45,000 to 65,000 clones, roughly 80% found once. The sequencing input was blood. The receptor comes from a person between 18 and 75 years old in good health. This chain connects TRBV5-1 to TRBJ2-5; D assignment may be TRBD1 or TRBD2 (5 bases each). CDR3 sequence (DNA): TGCGCCAGCAGCTTGGAAGGGACGGGAGAGACCCAGTACTTC. It translates to CASSLEGTGETQYF.